Listed below are T cell receptor beta chains from one sample, sequenced in a study of T cells in Graves' hyperthyroidism and ophthalmopathy. TCRdb re-called the multiplex PCR reads with MiXCR, one entry per CDR3 protein. This sample has hundreds of thousands of distinct CDR3 sequences, with around 16% found just once. Material: blood. The receptors shown here come from a woman aged 30 to 39 with Graves' hyperthyroidism. CDR3s include the opening cysteine and the closing phenylalanine or tryptophan. Fields, in order: clone size, J gene, D gene, V gene, CDR3 protein, CDR3 DNA. The D gene is left open where the match is weak. Clone size is stated in some rows and not others, as once, few, many or a class when expanded.

>few|TRBJ2-7|.|TRBV2
CASSEITWQYF
TGTGCCAGCAGTGAGATTACTTGGCAGTACTTC
>.|TRBJ2-7|.|TRBV7-2
CASSRGADFNYEQYF
TGTGCCAGCAGCCGTGGGGCGGACTTTAACTACGAGCAGTACTTC
>.|TRBJ2-6|.|TRBV28
CASSWVGGAASGANVLTF
TGTGCCAGCAGTTGGGTTGGGGGAGCTGCCTCTGGGGCCAACGTCCTGACTTTC
>.|TRBJ2-2|TRBD2|TRBV7-9
CASSPYSGFTGELFF
TGTGCCAGCAGCCCTTATAGCGGGTTCACCGGGGAGCTGTTTTTT
>.|TRBJ1-2|.|TRBV30
CAWSRANYGYTF
TGTGCCTGGAGTAGGGCTAACTATGGCTACACCTTC
>once|TRBJ2-3|.|TRBV18
CASSRPGTDTQYF
TGTGCCAGCTCACGCCCGGGCACAGATACGCAGTATTTT
>few|TRBJ1-2|TRBD1|TRBV5-1
CASSRDRENYGYTF
TGCGCCAGCAGCCGGGACAGGGAGAACTATGGCTACACCTTC
>.|TRBJ2-2|TRBD2|TRBV6-5
CASSDSAGALYTGELFF
TGTGCCAGCAGTGACTCAGCGGGGGCCCTCTACACCGGGGAGCTGTTTTTT
>few|TRBJ2-7|.|TRBV29-1
CSVAGFYEQYF
TGCAGCGTTGCTGGTTTCTACGAGCAGTACTTC
>many|TRBJ1-1|.|TRBV28
CASRESGGNTEAFF
TGTGCCAGCAGAGAATCGGGGGGGAACACTGAAGCTTTCTTT
>.|TRBJ2-2|TRBD2|TRBV29-1
CSVTSGSGELFF
TGCAGCGTAACTAGCGGGAGCGGGGAGCTGTTTTTT
>many|TRBJ2-1|.|TRBV7-7
CASSVTGSPYNEQFF
TGTGCTAGCAGCGTAACAGGGAGCCCCTACAATGAGCAGTTCTTC
>.|TRBJ1-4|TRBD1|TRBV6-2/TRBV6-3
CASSSGTGGEKLFF
TGTGCCAGCAGTTCCGGGACAGGGGGGGAAAAACTGTTTTTT
>.|TRBJ1-5|TRBD1|TRBV20-1
CSAGQGAQPQHF
TGCAGTGCTGGACAGGGGGCGCAGCCCCAGCATTTT
>many|TRBJ2-5|TRBD2|TRBV11-3
CASSSRRLAGQETQYF
TGTGCCAGCAGCTCCCGCCGACTAGCGGGGCAAGAGACCCAGTACTTC
>.|TRBJ2-7|.|TRBV7-8
CASSSETENLEQYF
TGTGCCAGCAGCTCAGAGACAGAGAACCTCGAGCAGTACTTC
>many|TRBJ1-2|.|TRBV29-1
CSLQGSDGYTF
TGCAGTCTACAAGGAAGCGATGGCTACACCTTC
>.|TRBJ1-6|.|TRBV19
CASVDGGGSYNSPLHF
TGTGCCAGTGTCGACGGAGGGGGCTCCTATAATTCACCCCTCCACTTT
>few|TRBJ1-4|.|TRBV25-1
CASSDRATNEKLFF
TGTGCCAGCAGTGACAGGGCAACTAATGAAAAACTGTTTTTT
>many|TRBJ1-1|.|TRBV28
CASIGQWNTEAFF
TGTGCCAGCATTGGACAGTGGAACACTGAAGCTTTCTTT
>many|TRBJ1-2|.|TRBV12-3/TRBV12-4
CASSLDRNYGYTF
TGTGCCAGCAGCTTAGACAGAAACTATGGCTACACCTTC
>many|TRBJ2-3|TRBD2|TRBV29-1
CSVRSGSRGDTQYF
TGCAGCGTTCGTAGCGGGAGTCGGGGAGATACGCAGTATTTT
>many|TRBJ2-1|.|TRBV6-1
CASSETRVNEQFF
TGTGCCAGCAGTGAAACACGGGTGAATGAGCAGTTCTTC
>many|TRBJ2-2|.|TRBV7-2
CASSSYMSGELFF
TGTGCCAGCAGCTCTTACATGTCCGGGGAGCTGTTTTTT
>.|TRBJ1-4|TRBD1|TRBV3-1
CASSQADRLNEKLFF
TGTGCCAGCAGCCAAGCGGACAGGCTTAATGAAAAACTGTTTTTT
>.|TRBJ1-2|TRBD1|TRBV6-1
CASSEGNRGRGYTF
TGTGCCAGCAGTGAAGGGAACAGGGGGCGAGGCTACACCTTC
>many|TRBJ2-2|.|TRBV12-3/TRBV12-4
CASSSDRNTGELFF
TGTGCCAGCAGTTCGGACAGAAACACCGGGGAGCTGTTTTTT
>.|TRBJ2-7|.|TRBV20-1
CSASGGYYEQYF
TGCAGTGCTAGTGGCGGTTACTACGAGCAGTACTTC
>many|TRBJ2-3|.|TRBV20-1
CSARVPTDTQYF
TGCAGTGCTAGAGTCCCCACAGATACGCAGTATTTT
>few|TRBJ2-2|TRBD1|TRBV19
CASGTGGTGELFF
TGTGCCAGTGGGACAGGGGGCACCGGGGAGCTGTTTTTT
>many|TRBJ2-2|.|TRBV29-1
CSAVGTLGTGELFF
TGCAGCGCAGTAGGGACACTTGGCACCGGGGAGCTGTTTTTT
>.|TRBJ1-2|TRBD1|TRBV7-6
CASSTRTGVGGYTF
TGTGCCAGCAGCACGCGGACAGGGGTGGGAGGCTACACCTTC
>.|TRBJ1-4|.|TRBV19
CASSIDNGSEKLFF
TGTGCCAGTAGTATTGATAATGGGAGTGAAAAACTGTTTTTT
>.|TRBJ2-1|.|TRBV27
CASSPGTVAYNEQFF
TGTGCCAGCAGTCCCGGGACGGTTGCCTACAATGAGCAGTTCTTC
>few|TRBJ2-1|.|TRBV27
CASTPTSLGGHEQFF
TGTGCCAGCACCCCGACCTCCCTTGGGGGACATGAGCAGTTCTTC
>many|TRBJ2-3|TRBD2|TRBV5-1
CASSPGTSGPTDTQYF
TGCGCCAGCAGCCCGGGGACTAGCGGGCCCACAGATACGCAGTATTTT
>.|TRBJ1-1|.|TRBV7-2
CASSLAGGITEAFF
TGTGCCAGCAGCTTAGCGGGGGGCATCACTGAAGCTTTCTTT
>.|TRBJ2-7|.|TRBV27
CASRDRDAPYEQYF
TGTGCCAGCAGGGACCGGGACGCCCCCTACGAGCAGTACTTC
>.|TRBJ2-2|TRBD2|TRBV6-1
CASEGLAGATGELFF
TGTGCCAGCGAGGGCCTAGCGGGAGCGACCGGGGAGCTGTTTTTT
>.|TRBJ2-2|.|TRBV7-3
CASSARGTTNTGELFF
TGTGCCAGCAGCGCCCGGGGAACAACGAACACCGGGGAGCTGTTTTTT
>many|TRBJ2-1|.|TRBV7-8
CASSLRDYFNEVNEQFF
TGTGCCAGCAGCTTACGTGACTACTTTAATGAGGTGAATGAGCAGTTCTTC
>many|TRBJ1-2|.|TRBV7-2
CASSLSQGLVDGYTF
TGTGCCAGCAGCTTATCTCAGGGGTTAGTTGATGGCTACACCTTC
>.|TRBJ2-3|TRBD1|TRBV6-5
CASSWGQGSDTQYF
TGTGCCAGCAGTTGGGGACAGGGTTCAGATACGCAGTATTTT
>many|TRBJ2-3|.|TRBV27
CASSLEGTSTDTQYF
TGTGCCAGCAGTTTAGAGGGAACTAGCACAGATACGCAGTATTTT
>.|TRBJ1-5|.|TRBV19
CASSIEGGQSNQPQHF
TGTGCCAGTAGTATAGAGGGAGGTCAGAGCAATCAGCCCCAGCATTTT
>.|TRBJ2-1|.|TRBV5-1
CASSPTSDSEQFF
TGCGCCAGCAGCCCGACTAGTGACAGTGAGCAGTTCTTC
>many|TRBJ2-5|.|TRBV7-6
CASSRNAGRETQYF
TGTGCCAGCAGCCGAAATGCGGGACGGGAGACCCAGTACTTC
>.|TRBJ2-1|TRBD2|TRBV9
CASSVASGLGSNEQFF
TGTGCCAGCAGCGTAGCATCCGGACTAGGATCGAATGAGCAGTTCTTC
>many|TRBJ2-4|.|TRBV7-2
CASSFGIVAKNIQYF
TGTGCCAGCAGCTTTGGGATAGTAGCCAAAAACATTCAGTACTTC
>many|TRBJ1-1|.|TRBV25-1
CASSGSLGTEAFF
TGTGCCAGCAGTGGGTCTTTGGGCACTGAAGCTTTCTTT
>.|TRBJ1-6|TRBD1|TRBV27
CASSLGDRGNSPLHF
TGTGCCAGCAGTTTGGGAGACAGGGGGAATTCACCCCTCCACTTT
>many|TRBJ2-7|.|TRBV7-9
CASSLGLATYEQYF
TGTGCCAGCAGCTTGGGACTGGCGACCTACGAGCAGTACTTC
>once|TRBJ2-3|TRBD1|TRBV4-1
CASSLQGAVSTDTQYF
TGCGCCAGCTCACTGCAGGGGGCGGTTAGCACAGATACGCAGTATTTT
>many|TRBJ2-1|TRBD2|TRBV24-1
CATSGLIGTTSINEQFF
TGTGCCACCAGTGGTCTTATCGGGACTACCTCCATCAATGAGCAGTTCTTC